The 24 T cell receptor beta chains in this list originate from one sample, sequenced in a study of T cells in Graves' hyperthyroidism and ophthalmopathy (dated by TCRdb to between 2018 and 2020). The library came from multiplex PCR. The listed sequencing device is Illumina HiSeq 2000. TCR beta CDR3 regions were amplified from RNA transcripts. The TCR CDR3 was subjected to a first round of RT-PCR using the HTBI primer set and the Qiagen OneStep RT-PCR kit. TCRdb passed the public sequencing reads through fastp at Q25 and MiXCR, retaining productive beta sequences. Each CDR3 protein gets just one entry, which takes the most common genes and DNA from the rows behind it. This sample is represented by under 600,000 distinct CDR3 sequences; about a sixth of them were singletons. Roughly 3.3% of the sample lies in the top ten. Sequencing input: blood. Source of these receptors: a woman aged 35 to 49 with Graves' ophthalmopathy.

This clonotype occurred many times. V is TRBV7-2 and J is TRBJ2-7; no clear D gene. The CDR3 runs to 15 residues. Looked up from germline, CDR1 is SGHTA and CDR2 is FQGNSA. Trimming shortened V by 2 bases and J by 2 bases, and 13 bases separated the two germline ends. In nucleotides, the CDR3 is TGTGCCAGCAGCTTAACAGCGCCGCTCGCCTACGAGCAGTACTTC. It translates to CASSLTAPLAYEQYF.

Ten or more counts support this clonotype. CDR3 coding DNA: TGTGCCTGGAGCCAGGGGATCAATAGCAATCAGCCCCAGCATTTT. It codes for CAWSQGINSNQPQHF. V usage is TRBV30 and J usage is TRBJ1-5, with a weak D call TRBD1 (6 bases). Germline-derived CDR1 and CDR2 are GTSNPN and SVGIG (reference sequence). V lost 3 bases and J 0 bases, leaving 12 bases between the germline ends. The CDR3 extends over 15 amino acids. The full variable domain, with the rest looked up from reference TRBV30 and TRBJ1-5, is SQTIHQWPATLVQPVGSPLSLECTVEGTSNPNLYWYRQAAGRGLQLLFYSVGIGQISSEVPQNLSASRPQDRQFILSSKKLLLSDSGFYLCAWSQGINSNQPQHFGDGTRLSIL.

In its sample, this clonotype was seen many times. The chain links TRBV20-1 to TRBJ2-1; the match to TRBD2 covers 7 bases. Trimming at V came to 1 base and at J to 7 bases, leaving 10 bases not matched to a gene. Germline CDR1 and CDR2: DFQATT and SNEGSKA (reference sequence). The CDR3 contains 15 residues. For the CDR3, the DNA is TGCAGTGCTAGAGTGCCTAGCGGCATTAAGAATGAGCAGTTCTTC. Amino acid sequence: CSARVPSGIKNEQFF.

This clonotype was seen a few times. The chain links TRBV5-1 to TRBJ1-5; TRBD1 is a possible D gene (5 bases). The germline gives CDR1 SGHRS, CDR2 YFSETQ. This CDR3 has 15 residues. The V end lost 4 bases, the J end lost 7 bases, and 18 bases lay between the germline ends. DNA for the CDR3: TGCGCCAGCAGCCTGGGTGTAGGGGCGGAACAGCCCCAGCATTTT. As protein: CASSLGVGAEQPQHF.

Details on this clonotype: A read error is possible here, since a much larger clone lies one base away. CDR3 coding DNA: TGTGCCAGCAGCTTGCTGGCACTAGGAGCCACAGATACGCAGTATTTT. Translated: CASSLLALGATDTQYF. This chain uses TRBV7-8 with TRBJ2-3, with D maybe TRBD2 (5 bases). The CDR3 is made up of 16 amino acids. V lost 3 bases and J lost 2, with 15 bases in between. Germline assignment: CDR1 SGHVS and CDR2 FQNEAQ.

Ten or more counts support this clonotype. V gene TRBV11-2 combines with J gene TRBJ2-2; 9 nucleotides agree with TRBD1. The CDR3 totals 15 residues. V trimming: 3 bases; J trimming: 7 bases; junction bases outside the gene matches: 6. The germline V gene has CDR1 SGHAT and CDR2 FQNNGV. Written as DNA, the CDR3 is TGTGCCAGCAGCTTCCTAACAGGGGGCATCGGGGAGCTGTTTTTT. Its protein is CASSFLTGGIGELFF.

This clonotype was counted between two and nine times. The rearrangement links TRBV7-9 to TRBJ1-1; D perhaps matches TRBD1 (5 bases). The V gene lost 4 bases and the J gene lost 0 bases, with 12 bases spanning the gap. The V gene's germline CDR1 is SEHNR and CDR2 FQNEAQ (reference sequence). There are 15 residues in the CDR3. The CDR3 DNA reads TGTGCCAGCAGCTCACGACAGAGCATGAACACTGAAGCTTTCTTT. This translates into CASSSRQSMNTEAFF.

This clonotype was found a few times. The chain recombines TRBV7-9 with TRBJ1-2; the match to TRBD1 covers 10 bases. This CDR3 is built from 15 residues. Germline CDR1 reads SEHNR; CDR2 reads FQNEAQ (reference sequence). Trimming at V came to 1 base and at J to 4 bases, leaving 3 bases not matched to a gene. The CDR3 nucleotides are TGTGCCAGCAGCTTAGAGGGACAGGGGAGCTATGGCTACACCTTC. Encoded protein: CASSLEGQGSYGYTF.

This clonotype was recorded many times. V is TRBV11-3 and J is TRBJ2-7; TRBD1 matches 7 bases. With 5 bases clipped from V and 0 bases from J, the junction kept 7 bases outside the gene matches. The CDR3 contains 15 residues. Germline V gene sequence: CDR1 SGHNT, CDR2 YENEEA. CDR3 region: CASSLGTATSYEQYF. As DNA, the CDR3 is TGTGCCAGCAGCCTAGGGACAGCAACCTCCTACGAGCAGTACTTC.

The table lists this clonotype with many counts. The rearrangement uses TRBV6-2 or TRBV6-3 and TRBJ1-1; D call uncertain. The germline CDR1 and CDR2 sequences are MNHEY and SVGEGT. Deletions cut 7 bases from V and 3 bases from J, with 9 bases between. This CDR3 is 12 amino acids long. The CDR3 protein is CASKGSDTEAFF. CDR3 DNA sequence: TGTGCCAGCAAGGGTAGTGACACTGAAGCTTTCTTT.

This clonotype was recorded at least ten times. V usage is TRBV7-8 and J usage is TRBJ2-7; TRBD2 matches 13 bases. The V and J ends lost 5 bases and 3 bases, in that order; junction bases with no gene match: 4. CDR3 length: 15 amino acids. Germline V gene sequence: CDR1 SGHVS, CDR2 FQNEAQ. DNA of the CDR3: TGTGCCAGCAGCCCCTGGACTAGCGGGGGCTACGAGCAGTACTTC. Its translation: CASSPWTSGGYEQYF.

This clonotype was detected only a few times. The chain combines TRBV9 with TRBJ2-3; 7 bases line up with TRBD1. Looked up from germline, CDR1 is SGDLS and CDR2 is YYNGEE. The CDR3 has 18 residues. Trimming took 4 bases from V and 4 from J; bases not matched to a gene: 18. The CDR3 nucleotides read TGTGCCAGCAGCCTCACTCTAACGACAGGGTCATTCGCAGATACGCAGTATTTT. Residues: CASSLTLTTGSFADTQYF.

This clonotype was found many times. V usage is TRBV6-1 and J usage is TRBJ2-7, with D unclear. Trimming removed 5 bases at V and 6 bases at J, with 14 bases between. CDR3 length: 13 amino acids. Germline-derived CDR1 and CDR2 are MNHNS and SASEGT. CDR3 loop: CASSFRDPGEQYF. CDR3 coding DNA: TGTGCCAGCAGTTTTAGGGATCCTGGCGAGCAGTACTTC.

The V gene is TRBV10-3, the J gene TRBJ1-4, with D possibly being TRBD1 (6 bases). Trimming shortened V by 0 bases and J by 8 bases, and 13 bases separated the two germline ends. The CDR3 spans 15 residues. Germline CDR1 ENHRY, CDR2 SYGVKD. CDR3 sequence (DNA): TGTGCCATCAGTGAGTCGGCGCAGGGGAGAGAAAAACTGTTTTTT. The encoded protein is CAISESAQGREKLFF.

There are a few counts of this clonotype. This chain uses TRBV2 with TRBJ1-4; maybe TRBD1 (6 bases). Germline V lookup: CDR1 SNHLY, CDR2 FYNNEI. Trimming cost V 6 bases and J 5 bases, with 13 bases left between them. CDR3 length equals 14 residues. In nucleotides, the CDR3 is TGTGCCAGCAGCCCGGACAGTGGAAATGAAAAACTGTTTTTT. It codes for CASSPDSGNEKLFF.

The chain combines TRBV14 with TRBJ1-2; D perhaps matches TRBD1 (5 bases). The V and J ends lost 4 bases and 10 bases respectively, with 25 bases between them. This CDR3 has 16 residues. Germline lookup yields CDR1 SGHDN and CDR2 FVKESK. DNA for the CDR3: TGTGCCAGCAGCCTAACTAGATACCGGGACCGATTCCACTACACCTTC. This gives the protein CASSLTRYRDRFHYTF.

For the CDR3, the DNA is TGCAGTGCTAGAGATCCGGCAGGGTCCTACGAGCAGTACTTC. Translated, it gives CSARDPAGSYEQYF. The chain is built from TRBV20-1 and TRBJ2-7; a weak D match, TRBD1 (5 bases). Germline-derived CDR1 and CDR2 are DFQATT and SNEGSKA (reference sequence). The length of the CDR3 is 14 residues. The germline V and J ends were trimmed by 0 bases and 1 base, with 10 bases remaining between them.

In this sample, this clonotype turned up a few times. The chain joins TRBV20-1 to TRBJ2-4, with TRBD1 matching over 11 bases. In germline, CDR1 is DFQATT, CDR2 SNEGSKA (reference sequence). The CDR3 length is 13 residues. V dropped 5 bases and J dropped 5; count of bases not matched to a gene: 2. The CDR3 loop is CSARTGGQNIQYF. CDR3 coding DNA: TGCAGTGCTCGGACAGGGGGCCAAAACATTCAGTACTTC.

The sample holds many counts of this clonotype. The chain combines TRBV7-9 with TRBJ1-4, with TRBD1 as a possible D gene (5 bases). The CDR3 loop spans 16 amino acids. Looked up from germline, CDR1 is SEHNR and CDR2 is FQNEAQ (reference sequence). The V end was cut by 0 bases, the J end by 7 bases, with 15 bases between. The DNA of the CDR3 is TGTGCCAGCAGCTTAGCCGGCTGGGGCGCAAGTGAAAAACTGTTTTTT. It specifies CASSLAGWGASEKLFF.

This clonotype was observed at least ten times. The chain is built from TRBV20-1 and TRBJ1-1; 11 bases are a match to TRBD1. The CDR3 has 15 amino acids. Germline CDR1 and CDR2: DFQATT and SNEGSKA (reference sequence). V lost 4 bases and J lost 7; bases outside the gene matches: 11. CDR3 nucleotides: TGCAGTGCTACTCACAGGACAGGGGGCGCGGGTGAAGCTTTCTTT. Protein product: CSATHRTGGAGEAFF.

This clonotype was seen a handful of times. The chain recombines TRBV19 with TRBJ1-2; a weak D match, TRBD1 (5 bases). The germline V gene has CDR1 LNHDA and CDR2 SQIVND (reference sequence). V gave up 3 bases and J gave up 4 bases, with 9 bases separating them. The CDR3 is 13 amino acids. DNA of the CDR3: TGTGCCAGTAGTATGGCAGGGAGCTATGGCTACACCTTC. The encoded protein is CASSMAGSYGYTF. The complete variable domain, with remaining parts taken from reference TRBV19 and TRBJ1-2, reads DGGITQSPKYLFRKEGQNVTLSCEQNLNHDAMYWYRQDPGQGLRLIYYSQIVNDFQKGDIAEGYSVSREKKESFPLTVTSAQKNPTAFYLCASSMAGSYGYTFGSGTRLTVV.

The chain has TRBV29-1 and TRBJ2-7; TRBD2 agrees at 11 bases. With V trimmed by 5 bases and J by 3 bases, 6 bases remained unmatched. Germline CDR1 SQVTM, CDR2 ANQGSEA. This CDR3 has 14 residues. The CDR3 spells CSVSQGLADYEQYF. Here the CDR3 DNA reads TGCAGCGTTTCCCAGGGACTAGCGGACTACGAGCAGTACTTC.

This clonotype was counted at least ten times. CDR3 amino acids: CASSLVQGGSPLHF. CDR3 DNA sequence: TGTGCCAGCAGCTTAGTTCAGGGAGGCTCACCCCTCCACTTT. This chain uses TRBV11-2 with TRBJ1-6; perhaps TRBD1 as D (5 bases). V was pared by 1 base and J by 10 bases, with 11 bases between. The CDR3 covers 14 residues. The germline V gene has CDR1 SGHAT and CDR2 FQNNGV.

The chain links TRBV5-1 to TRBJ2-1; a possible D gene is TRBD2 (7 bases). V was pared by 0 bases and J by 7 bases, with 23 bases between. Germline V lookup: CDR1 SGHRS, CDR2 YFSETQ. The CDR3 sequence is 18 residues long. The CDR3 DNA sequence: TGCGCCAGCAGCTTGGAAATATTGGGGGGGCTGAGAAAAAATGAGCAGTTCTTC. This translates into CASSLEILGGLRKNEQFF.